A selection of T cell receptor beta chains follows, all from one sample in a study of blood T cell repertoires in COVID-19. Libraries were prepared by immunoSEQ multiplex PCR; TCRdb keeps only in-frame clonotypes and omits some of them. The sample lists 200,000 to 250,000 clones, around four fifths occurring once. Sample: PBMCs or T cells enriched from blood (not recorded which). These receptors all stem from a man aged 40-49 years who had recovered from COVID-19. Each CDR3 is given without its conserved first and last residue.

TRBV2 ASSELGVANYGYT
TRBV7-9 ASHPQLFSGNTIY
TRBV30 ACAGLAGGRNEQF
TRBV6-5 ASMNQAVSYEQY
TRBV9 ASSVGQGIVNEQF
TRBV3-1/TRBV3-2 ASSFPGQGGSPLH
TRBV12-5 ASGLARGTGNQPQH
TRBV19 ASSRGQGVIRGTEAF
TRBV5-1 ASSLDFVSETQY
TRBV5-5 ASSLVGTDNSPLH
TRBV7-9 ASSLGGDQETQY
TRBV11-2 ASSLVRTSLEQF
TRBV4-2 ASSQGYSGGARNEQF
TRBV9 ASSVGQGFAGYPWAMRDTQY
TRBV25-1 ASSDRMTGVEYGYT
TRBV12-5 ASGAGTGDVETQY
TRBV3-1/TRBV3-2 ASSQRLAGNNEQF
TRBV5-1 ASSLDQGVNSALH
TRBV28 ASSDRGEQY
TRBV5-1 ASSLSPRGNTEAF
TRBV14 ASSRRQGGSYEQY
TRBV7-9 ASPSKGNTIY
TRBV4-1 ASSQGGATGEKLF
TRBV4-1 ASSPIEAGGNEQF
TRBV9 ASSGLAGGSRNEQF
TRBV7-3 ASSLSGGLDSGEQY
TRBV29-1 SVEGPGTEAF
TRBV7-6 ASSLDAGVGYNEQF
TRBV19 ASSVGQTRGQPQH
TRBV7-9 ASTVGTAYGYT
TRBV5-1 ASSLVGPPYEQY
TRBV18 ASLDRADITEAF
TRBV30 AWSPRPGTGINQPQH